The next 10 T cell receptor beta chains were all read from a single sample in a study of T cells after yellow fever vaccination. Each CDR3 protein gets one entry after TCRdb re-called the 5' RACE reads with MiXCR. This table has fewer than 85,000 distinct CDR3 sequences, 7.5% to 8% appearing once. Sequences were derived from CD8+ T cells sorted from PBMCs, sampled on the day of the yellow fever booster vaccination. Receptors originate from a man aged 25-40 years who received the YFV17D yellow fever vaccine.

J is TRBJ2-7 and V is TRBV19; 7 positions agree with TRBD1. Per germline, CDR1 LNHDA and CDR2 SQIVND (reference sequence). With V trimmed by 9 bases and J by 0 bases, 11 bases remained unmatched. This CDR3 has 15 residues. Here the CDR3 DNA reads TGTGCCAGCCCACCCGGGCAGGGGGTCTCCTACGAGCAGTACTTC. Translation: CASPPGQGVSYEQYF.

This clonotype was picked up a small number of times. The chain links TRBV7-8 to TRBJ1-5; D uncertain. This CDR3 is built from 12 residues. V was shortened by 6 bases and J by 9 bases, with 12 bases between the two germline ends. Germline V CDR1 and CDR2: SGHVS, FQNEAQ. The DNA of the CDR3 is TGTGCCAGCAGGTCGGGCGAAGGGCCCCAGCATTTT. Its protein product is CASRSGEGPQHF. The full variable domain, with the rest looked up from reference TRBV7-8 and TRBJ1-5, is GAGVSQSPRYKVAKRGQDVALRCDPISGHVSLFWYQQALGQGPEFLTYFQNEAQLDKSGLPSDRFFAERPEGSVSTLKIQRTQQEDSAVYLCASRSGEGPQHFGDGTRLSIL.

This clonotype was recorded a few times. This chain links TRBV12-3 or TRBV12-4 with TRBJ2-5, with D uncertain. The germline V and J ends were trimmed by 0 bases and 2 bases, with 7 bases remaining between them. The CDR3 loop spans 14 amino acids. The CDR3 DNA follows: TGTGCCAGCAGTTTAGCCCGCGAACAAGAGACCCAGTACTTC. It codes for CASSLAREQETQYF.

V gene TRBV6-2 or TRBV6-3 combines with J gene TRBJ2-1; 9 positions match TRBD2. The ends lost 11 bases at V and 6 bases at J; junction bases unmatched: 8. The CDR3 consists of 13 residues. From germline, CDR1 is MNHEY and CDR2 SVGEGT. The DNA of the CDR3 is TGTGCCGCGGCCCTAGCGGGGTTCAATGAGCAGTTCTTC. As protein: CAAALAGFNEQFF.

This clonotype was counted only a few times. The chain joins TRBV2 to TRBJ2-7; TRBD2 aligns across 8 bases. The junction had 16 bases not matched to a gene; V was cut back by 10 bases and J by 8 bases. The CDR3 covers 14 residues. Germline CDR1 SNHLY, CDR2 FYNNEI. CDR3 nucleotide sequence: TGTGCCACCCTAAGCGGGAGAGGCCAGGGGCAGCAGTACTTC. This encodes CATLSGRGQGQQYF.

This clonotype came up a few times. CDR3 bases: TGTGCCAGCAGCCAAACAGGGGGCGCAGATGGCTACACCTTC. Protein sequence: CASSQTGGADGYTF. This chain joins TRBV3-1 and TRBJ1-2, with 9 bases fitting TRBD1. Trimming at V came to 2 bases and at J to 6 bases, leaving 4 bases not matched to a gene. From germline, CDR1 is LGHDT and CDR2 YNNKEL (reference sequence). The CDR3 is 14 amino acids.

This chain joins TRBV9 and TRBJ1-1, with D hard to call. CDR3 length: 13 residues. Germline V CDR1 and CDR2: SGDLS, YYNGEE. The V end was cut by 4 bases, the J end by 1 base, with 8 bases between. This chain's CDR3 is CASSLSGNTEAFF. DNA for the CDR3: TGTGCCAGCAGCCTCTCGGGGAACACTGAAGCTTTCTTT.

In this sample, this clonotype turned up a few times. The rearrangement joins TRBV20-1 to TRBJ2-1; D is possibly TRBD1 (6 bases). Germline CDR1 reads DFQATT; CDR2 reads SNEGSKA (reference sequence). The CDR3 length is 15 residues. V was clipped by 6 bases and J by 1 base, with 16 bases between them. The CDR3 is CSAMRWDNSYNEQFF. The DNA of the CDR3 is TGCAGTGCCATGAGATGGGACAATTCCTACAATGAGCAGTTCTTC.

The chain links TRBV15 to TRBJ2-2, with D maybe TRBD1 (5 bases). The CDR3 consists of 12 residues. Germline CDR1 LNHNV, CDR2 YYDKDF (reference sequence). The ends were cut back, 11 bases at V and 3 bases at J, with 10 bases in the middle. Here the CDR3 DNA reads TGTGCCCTGGGGCAGGACACCGGGGAGCTGTTTTTT. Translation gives CALGQDTGELFF.

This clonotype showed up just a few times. The DNA for the CDR3 is TGCGCCAGCAGCCCAACGGGACAGGGCCACAATGAGCAGTTCTTC. Amino acids: CASSPTGQGHNEQFF. The chain couples TRBV4-3 to TRBJ2-1; 9 nucleotides line up with TRBD1. V gave up 4 bases and J gave up 5 bases; unmatched junction bases: 6. Germline values: CDR1 LGHNA, CDR2 YSLEER. The CDR3 extends over 15 amino acids.